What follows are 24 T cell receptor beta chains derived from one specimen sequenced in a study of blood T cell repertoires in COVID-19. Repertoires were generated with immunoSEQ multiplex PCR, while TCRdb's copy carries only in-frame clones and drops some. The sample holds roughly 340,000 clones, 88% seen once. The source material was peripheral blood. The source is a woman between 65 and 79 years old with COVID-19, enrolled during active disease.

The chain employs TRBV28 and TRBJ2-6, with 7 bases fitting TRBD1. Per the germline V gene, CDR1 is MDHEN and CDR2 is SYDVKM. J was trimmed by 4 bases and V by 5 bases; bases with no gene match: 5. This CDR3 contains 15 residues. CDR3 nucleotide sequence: TGTGCCAGCAGTCCACAGGGGACCGGGGCCAACGTCCTGACTTTC. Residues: CASSPQGTGANVLTF.

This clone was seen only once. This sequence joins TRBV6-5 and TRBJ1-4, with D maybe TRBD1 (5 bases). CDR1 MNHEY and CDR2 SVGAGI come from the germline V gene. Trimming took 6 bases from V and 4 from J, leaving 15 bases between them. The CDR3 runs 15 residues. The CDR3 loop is CASRLQGGGNEKLFF. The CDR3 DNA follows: TGTGCCAGCAGATTGCAGGGAGGAGGTAATGAAAAACTGTTTTTT.

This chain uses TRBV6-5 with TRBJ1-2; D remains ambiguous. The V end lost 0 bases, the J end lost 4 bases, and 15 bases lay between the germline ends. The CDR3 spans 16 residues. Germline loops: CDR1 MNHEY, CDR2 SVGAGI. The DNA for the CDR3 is TGTGCCAGCAGTTACTCCGCTGGAGGCTCGTTCTATGGCTACACCTTC. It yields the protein CASSYSAGGSFYGYTF.

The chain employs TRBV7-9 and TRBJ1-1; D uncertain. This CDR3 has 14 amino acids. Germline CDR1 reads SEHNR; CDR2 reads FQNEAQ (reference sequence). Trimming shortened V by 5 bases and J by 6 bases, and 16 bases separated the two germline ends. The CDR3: CASSQPRNLAEAFF. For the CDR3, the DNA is TGTGCCAGCAGCCAGCCCAGGAATTTGGCTGAAGCTTTCTTT. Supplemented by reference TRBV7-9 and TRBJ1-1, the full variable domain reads DTGVSQNPRHKITKRGQNVTFRCDPISEHNRLYWYRQTLGQGPEFLTYFQNEAQLEKSRLLSDRFSAERPKGSFSTLEIQRTEQGDSAMYLCASSQPRNLAEAFFGQGTRLTVV.

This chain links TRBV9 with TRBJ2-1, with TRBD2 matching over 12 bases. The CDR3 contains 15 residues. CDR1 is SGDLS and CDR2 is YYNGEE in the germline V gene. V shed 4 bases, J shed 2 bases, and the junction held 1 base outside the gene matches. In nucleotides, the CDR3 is TGTGCCAGCAGCCCTAGCGGGGGGGCCTACAATGAGCAGTTCTTC. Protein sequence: CASSPSGGAYNEQFF.

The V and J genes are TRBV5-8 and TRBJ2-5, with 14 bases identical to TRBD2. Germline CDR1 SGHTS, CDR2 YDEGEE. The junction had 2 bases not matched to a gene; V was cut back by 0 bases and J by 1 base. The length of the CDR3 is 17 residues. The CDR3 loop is CASSLGTSGGPQETQYF. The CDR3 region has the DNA TGTGCCAGCAGCTTGGGGACTAGCGGGGGGCCCCAAGAGACCCAGTACTTC.

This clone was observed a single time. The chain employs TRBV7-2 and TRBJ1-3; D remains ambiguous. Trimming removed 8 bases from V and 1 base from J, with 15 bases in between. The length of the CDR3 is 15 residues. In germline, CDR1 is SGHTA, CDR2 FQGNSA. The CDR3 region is CASAEEATSGNTIYF. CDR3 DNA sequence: TGTGCCAGCGCGGAAGAAGCTACTTCTGGAAACACCATATATTTT.

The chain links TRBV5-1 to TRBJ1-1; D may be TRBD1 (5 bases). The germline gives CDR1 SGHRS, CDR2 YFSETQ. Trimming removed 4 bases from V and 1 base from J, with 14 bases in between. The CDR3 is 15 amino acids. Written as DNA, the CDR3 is TGCGCCAGCAGCCCTCCGGGACTCCAGAACACTGAAGCTTTCTTT. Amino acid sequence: CASSPPGLQNTEAFF.

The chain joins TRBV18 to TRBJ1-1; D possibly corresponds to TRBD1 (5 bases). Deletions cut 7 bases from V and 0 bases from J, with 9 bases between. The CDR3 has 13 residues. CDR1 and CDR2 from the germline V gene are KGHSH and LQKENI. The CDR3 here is CASYQGVNTEAFF. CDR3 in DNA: TGTGCCAGCTACCAGGGTGTGAACACTGAAGCTTTCTTT.

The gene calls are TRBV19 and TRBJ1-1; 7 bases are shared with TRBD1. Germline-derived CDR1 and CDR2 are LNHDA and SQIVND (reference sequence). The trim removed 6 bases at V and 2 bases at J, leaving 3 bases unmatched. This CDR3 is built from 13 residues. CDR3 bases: TGTGCCAGTAGGGGGACAGAAAACACTGAAGCTTTCTTT. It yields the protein CASRGTENTEAFF.

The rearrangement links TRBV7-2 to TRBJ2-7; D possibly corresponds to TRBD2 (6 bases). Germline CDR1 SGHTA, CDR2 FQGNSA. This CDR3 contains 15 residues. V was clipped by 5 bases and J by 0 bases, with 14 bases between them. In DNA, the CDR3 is TGTGCCAGCAGCCCTCGCCGGGGGAGCTCCTACGAGCAGTACTTC. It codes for CASSPRRGSSYEQYF.

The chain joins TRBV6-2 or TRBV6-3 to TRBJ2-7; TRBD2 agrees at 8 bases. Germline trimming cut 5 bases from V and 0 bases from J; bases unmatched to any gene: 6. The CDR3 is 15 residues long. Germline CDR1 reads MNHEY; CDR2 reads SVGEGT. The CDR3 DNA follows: TGTGCCAGCAGTGACTTCGGGGGGGTCTCCTACGAGCAGTACTTC. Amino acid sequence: CASSDFGGVSYEQYF.

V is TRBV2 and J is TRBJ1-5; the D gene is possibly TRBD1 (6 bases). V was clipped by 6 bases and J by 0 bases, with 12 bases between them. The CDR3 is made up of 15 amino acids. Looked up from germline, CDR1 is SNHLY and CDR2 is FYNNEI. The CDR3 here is CASRPGDYSNQPQHF. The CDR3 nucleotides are TGTGCCAGCAGACCAGGGGATTATAGCAATCAGCCCCAGCATTTT.

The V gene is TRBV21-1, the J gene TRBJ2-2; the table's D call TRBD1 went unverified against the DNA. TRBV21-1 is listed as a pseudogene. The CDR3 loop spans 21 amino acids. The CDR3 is CASSKDRIWDRGQTNTGELFF. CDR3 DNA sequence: TGTGCCAGCAGCAAAGATCGGATCTGGGACAGGGGCCAAACTAACACCGGGGAGCTGTTTTTT.

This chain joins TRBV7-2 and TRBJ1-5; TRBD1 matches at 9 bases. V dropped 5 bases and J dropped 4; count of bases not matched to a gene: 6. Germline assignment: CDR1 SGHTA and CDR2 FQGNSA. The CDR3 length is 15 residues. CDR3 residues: CASSRRQGGNQPQHF. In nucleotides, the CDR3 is TGTGCCAGCAGCCGTCGACAGGGGGGAAATCAGCCCCAGCATTTT.

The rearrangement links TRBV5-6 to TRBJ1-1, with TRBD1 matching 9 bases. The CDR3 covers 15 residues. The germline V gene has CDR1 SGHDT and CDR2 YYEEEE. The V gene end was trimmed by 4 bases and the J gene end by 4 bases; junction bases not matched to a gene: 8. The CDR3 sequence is CASSALQGAGTEAFF. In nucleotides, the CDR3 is TGTGCCAGCAGCGCATTACAGGGGGCTGGCACTGAAGCTTTCTTT.

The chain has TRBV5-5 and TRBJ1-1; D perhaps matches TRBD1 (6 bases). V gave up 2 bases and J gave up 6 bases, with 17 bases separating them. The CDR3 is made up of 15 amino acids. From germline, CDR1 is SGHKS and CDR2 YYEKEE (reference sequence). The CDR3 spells CASSFFQGTSPEAFF. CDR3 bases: TGTGCCAGCAGCTTCTTCCAGGGGACGTCCCCTGAAGCTTTCTTT.

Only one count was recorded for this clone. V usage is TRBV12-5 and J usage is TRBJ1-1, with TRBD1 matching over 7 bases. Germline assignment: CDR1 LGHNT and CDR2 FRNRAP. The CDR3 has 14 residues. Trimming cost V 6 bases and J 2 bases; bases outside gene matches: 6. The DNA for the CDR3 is TGTGCTAGTGGCGCCGGGACAGTAAACACTGAAGCTTTCTTT. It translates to CASGAGTVNTEAFF.

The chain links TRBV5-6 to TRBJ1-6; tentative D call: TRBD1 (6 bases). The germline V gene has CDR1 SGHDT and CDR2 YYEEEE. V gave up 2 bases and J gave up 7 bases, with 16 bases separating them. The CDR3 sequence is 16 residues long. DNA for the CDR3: TGTGCCAGCAGCTTTTTAGGGCAGGGGTTAAATTCACCCCTCCACTTT. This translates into CASSFLGQGLNSPLHF.

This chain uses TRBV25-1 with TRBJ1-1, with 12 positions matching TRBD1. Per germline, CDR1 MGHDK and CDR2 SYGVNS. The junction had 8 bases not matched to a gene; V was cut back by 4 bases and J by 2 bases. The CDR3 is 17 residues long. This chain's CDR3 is CASSGDMGTGGNTEAFF. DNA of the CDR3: TGTGCCAGCAGTGGCGATATGGGGACAGGGGGCAACACTGAAGCTTTCTTT.

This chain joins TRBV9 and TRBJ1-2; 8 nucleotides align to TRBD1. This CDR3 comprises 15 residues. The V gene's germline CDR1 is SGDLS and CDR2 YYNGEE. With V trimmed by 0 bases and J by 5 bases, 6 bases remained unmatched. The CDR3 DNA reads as TGTGCCAGCAGCGTAGCAAAGGACAGGGTGTATGGCTACACCTTC. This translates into CASSVAKDRVYGYTF.

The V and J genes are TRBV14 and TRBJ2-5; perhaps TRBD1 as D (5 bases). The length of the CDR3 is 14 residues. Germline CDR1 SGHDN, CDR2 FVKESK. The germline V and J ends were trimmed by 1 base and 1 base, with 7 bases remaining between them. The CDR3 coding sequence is TGTGCCAGCAGCCAAGTCAGGGCCCAAGAGACCCAGTACTTC. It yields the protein CASSQVRAQETQYF.

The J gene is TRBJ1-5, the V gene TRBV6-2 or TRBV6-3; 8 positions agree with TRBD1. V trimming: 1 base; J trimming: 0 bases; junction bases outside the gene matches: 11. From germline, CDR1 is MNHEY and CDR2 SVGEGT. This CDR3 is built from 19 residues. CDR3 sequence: CASSYFGRGRLYSNQPQHF. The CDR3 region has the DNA TGTGCCAGCAGTTACTTTGGCAGGGGGCGCCTATATAGCAATCAGCCCCAGCATTTT.

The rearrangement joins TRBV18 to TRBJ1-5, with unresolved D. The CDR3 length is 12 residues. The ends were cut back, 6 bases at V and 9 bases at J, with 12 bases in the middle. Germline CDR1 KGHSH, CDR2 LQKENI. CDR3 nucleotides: TGTGCCAGCTCGGATGGTTCAGGGCCCCAGCATTTT. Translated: CASSDGSGPQHF.